This TCR beta chain appears in the sequencing data of a study of T cell responses to AZD1222 COVID-19 vaccine. The CDR3 is 15 residues long. Germline values: CDR1 SGHNT, CDR2 YYREEE (reference sequence). Trimming removed 2 bases from V and 6 bases from J, with 15 bases in between. Profiling relied on immunoSEQ multiplex PCR, and the TCRdb table lists in-frame clones only, not all of them. The sample holds more than 120,000 clones, over 85% seen once. This clonotype originated in an adult who received the AZD1222 COVID-19 vaccine. Sequenced material: peripheral blood, taken 28 days after the second AZD1222 dose. This sequence joins TRBV5-4 and TRBJ2-1; D possibly matches TRBD1 or TRBD2 (5 bases each). CDR3 bases: TGTGCCAGCAGCTTTCCAGGGAGTGTTGGCAATGAGCAGTTCTTC. Residues: CASSFPGSVGNEQFF.